This T cell receptor (beta chain) was obtained from a study of vaccination effects on CD4 cells after COVID-19 (dated 2022 in TCRdb). About the investigation overall: Each participant received two doses of an mRNA SARS-CoV-2 vaccine, either BNT162b2 or mRNA-1273. SARS-CoV-2 spike-specific CD4+ TCR repertoires from before and after mRNA vaccination were compared in COVID-19 convalescent patients and in infection-naive vaccine recipients. The full study included some 10 COVID-19 convalescent patients and several SARS-CoV-2-naive healthy vaccine recipients. The Oncomine TCR Beta short-read assay on an Illumina iSeq 100 was used to sequence cultures from other donors in the study.

V sheds 8 bases and J sheds 6 bases, leaving 14 bases between their ends. The CDR3 goes from the cysteine to the phenylalanine over 13 residues. The CDR3 DNA has 39 bases and is translated from base 1. General findings and caveats noted by the study authors: In healthy vaccine recipients, vaccine-induced clones were almost all SARS-CoV-2 mono-reactive, with only 1 of 255 being cross-reactive with common cold coronaviruses. Clones induced by infection and clones induced by vaccination both contracted markedly at late timepoints after vaccination, which fits with T cell responses waning over time. Limitations of the study were the small number of convalescent patients and the absence of early post-infection timepoints.

The ViraFEST assay stimulated PBMC with viral peptide pools and then used TCR sequencing to identify antigen-specific CD4+ T cell clonotypes by expansion. After less than eleven days of culture, CD4+ T cells were isolated with the EasySep CD4+ T cell isolation kit. Healthy vaccine recipients had no prior SARS-CoV-2 infection, confirmed by negative nucleocapsid antibodies before and after vaccination. Each well held 1.5 million to 2.5 million PBMC cultured in IMDM containing approximately 5.2% human AB serum, roughly 10 IU/ml IL-2 and gentamicin, along with approximately 10 ug/ml peptides. On days 3 and 7, half of the culture medium was replaced with fresh IL-2-containing medium. Unless noted otherwise, every peptide stimulation condition was cultured in triplicate wells. PBMC were separated from whole blood using Ficoll-Paque Plus gradient centrifugation and were then either cryopreserved at -140C or used fresh. Overlapping peptide pools spanned the spike proteins of SARS-CoV-2 and the common cold coronaviruses HCoV-NL63, HCoV-OC43 and HCoV-229E. The QIAamp micro DNA kit was used to extract genomic DNA from the cultured CD4+ T cells.

To prepare the library, the immunoSEQ multiplex PCR assay was applied. DNA from the CD4+ T cells that had been cultured and isolated underwent TCR beta CDR3 sequencing. The original methods were these. Non-productive TCR sequences were removed, reads were trimmed to the CDR3 region, and CDR3s of at least 7 amino acids were retained. Antigen-specific clonotypes were identified with the MANAFEST web app by comparing expansion in peptide wells against reference cultures. For clones to be considered positive, expansion at FDR<0.05 versus reference and all other wells, an odds ratio above 5, and a frequency above 0.1% in two replicate wells were required. Cross-reactive clonotypes were defined as significantly expanded in SARS-CoV-2 spike wells and in at least one common cold coronavirus spike condition. CDR3 similarity was assessed by Levenshtein distance with the stringdist R package, and unrooted trees were built with ape in R 3.6.1. TCRdb mirrors the immuneACCESS table, restricted to in-frame sequences. Some clones are absent from its copies; in checked studies, under half trace to an unresolved V gene, and the reason for the others is unknown. V, J and clone size are those of that table, while D and trimming were read from the DNA. This sample is represented by 55,000 to 80,000 clones; 75% to 90% of them were singletons. The ten largest clones add up to 10% to 15% of the sample.

Concerning this clone itself: There is no known antigen for this receptor. Per-base qualities were not stored, and no clone one base away is much larger.

The clonotype comes from a human donor who received a COVID-19 vaccine. The specimen was CD4+ T cells from PBMCs cultured with SARS-CoV-2 spike peptides, collected before COVID-19 vaccination. Reading the label with the study, this specimen's cell subset or site is: SARS-CoV-2 spike overlapping peptide pool stimulation. Recombination linked TRBV12-3 or TRBV12-4 to TRBJ1-3; TRBD1 is a possible D gene, resting on 6 matching bases. The CDR3 is CASGFPGVNTIYF. The bases are TGTGCCAGCGGCTTCCCAGGGGTAAACACCATATATTTT.